Below are 22 T cell receptor beta chains sequenced from a single sample in a study of T cells expressing NK-cell markers. With the 5' RACE reads reprocessed, TCRdb shows one record per CDR3 protein and no DNA. Its table records almost 450,000 distinct CDR3 sequences. Sequenced: blood T cells: a sorted CD56 or NKG2C T cell subset, CD4+ or CD8+ T cells, or bulk PBMC T cells (not recorded which). The receptor source for this set is a woman between 18 and 70 years old in good health.

The V and J genes are TRBV30 and TRBJ1-1; TCRdb outputs TRBD1, but without DNA this stays unchecked. The CDR3 is 14 residues long. Looked up from germline, CDR1 is GTSNPN and CDR2 is SVGIG (reference sequence). The CDR3: CAWVRVRENTEAFF.

The V gene is TRBV6-1, the J gene TRBJ1-5. Looked up from germline, CDR1 is MNHNS and CDR2 is SASEGT. CDR3 length equals 15 residues. Here the CDR3 reads CASSEEVTENQPQHF.

This CDR3 reads CSGKRTGGTDTQYF. V usage is TRBV29-1 and J usage is TRBJ2-3; TCRdb's assignment of TRBD1 cannot be checked, as there is no DNA. Germline V gives CDR1 SQVTM, CDR2 ANQGSEA. The CDR3 length is 14 residues.

The rearrangement links TRBV10-3 to TRBJ2-1; there is no DNA to check the TCRdb D call of TRBD2. The CDR3 is 14 residues long. CDR1 and CDR2 (germline): ENHRY, SYGVKD. CDR3 in amino acids: CAISPSGIYNEQFF.

The chain has TRBV6-2 or TRBV6-3 and TRBJ2-1; the D call of TRBD2 rests on TCRdb alone, since no DNA is present to check it. CDR1 is MNHEY and CDR2 is SVGEGT in the germline V gene. The CDR3 loop spans 15 amino acids. CDR3: CASSYWGTSNNEQFF.

The chain combines TRBV12-3 or TRBV12-4 with TRBJ1-6. The CDR3 has 16 residues. The CDR3: CASRSAASSYNSPLHF.

This chain links TRBV20-1 with TRBJ2-5. Germline lookup yields CDR1 DFQATT and CDR2 SNEGSKA (reference sequence). The CDR3 extends over 13 amino acids. The CDR3 is CSGNKKPQETQYF.

This chain connects TRBV20-1 to TRBJ2-1; TCRdb's assignment of TRBD1 cannot be checked, as there is no DNA. The CDR3 has 13 residues. From germline, CDR1 is DFQATT and CDR2 SNEGSKA (reference sequence). The CDR3 protein is CSAALSLYNEQFF.

The chain joins TRBV7-6 to TRBJ1-4; the D call from TCRdb, TRBD1, cannot be confirmed without DNA. This CDR3 spans 15 amino acids. The germline CDR1 and CDR2 sequences are SGHVS and FNYEAQ. CDR3 sequence: CASSPTRGGNEKLFF.

The CDR3: CASSQSDEWVRANVLTF. The rearrangement links TRBV4-3 to TRBJ2-6. In germline, CDR1 is LGHNA, CDR2 YSLEER. There are 17 residues in the CDR3.

The rearrangement joins TRBV7-2 to TRBJ1-6; as DNA is missing, the TRBD1 call by TCRdb cannot be tested. Germline lookup yields CDR1 SGHTA and CDR2 FQGNSA. The CDR3 runs 15 residues. This CDR3 reads CASSGKARGISPLHF.

The chain has TRBV7-3 and TRBJ2-3; TCRdb returns TRBD1, unconfirmable since there is no DNA. Germline V CDR1 and CDR2: SGHTA, FQGTGA. The CDR3 is 17 amino acids. This CDR3 is CASSPLGGGSFTDTQYF.

The CDR3 sequence is CASSLQMGGSSPLHF. The J gene is TRBJ1-6, the V gene TRBV7-8. The CDR3 runs 15 residues. The germline V gene has CDR1 SGHVS and CDR2 FQNEAQ.

V gene TRBV9 combines with J gene TRBJ1-1. CDR1 SGDLS and CDR2 YYNGEE come from the germline V gene. The CDR3 runs to 13 residues. The CDR3 loop reads CASSVGGFTEAFF.

The J gene is TRBJ1-1, the V gene TRBV13. In germline, CDR1 is PRHDT, CDR2 FYEKMQ (reference sequence). CDR3 length equals 14 residues. CDR3 protein: CASSQRAVSTEAFF.

The chain joins TRBV11-2 to TRBJ1-3. CDR3 length: 13 amino acids. CDR1 is SGHAT, CDR2 FQNNGV, per germline. The CDR3 loop reads CASSPDGRNTIYF. Full variable domain (outside the CDR3, taken from reference TRBV11-2 and TRBJ1-3): EAGVAQSPRYKIIEKRQSVAFWCNPISGHATLYWYQQILGQGPKLLIQFQNNGVVDDSQLPKDRFSAERLKGVDSTLKIQPAKLEDSAVYLCASSPDGRNTIYFGEGSWLTVV.

V and J are TRBV5-5 and TRBJ1-3; TCRdb returns TRBD1, unconfirmable since there is no DNA. The CDR3 has 15 amino acids. Germline V gene sequence: CDR1 SGHKS, CDR2 YYEKEE (reference sequence). CDR3 region: CASSLEGGSGNTIYF. The variable domain in full, with the rest retrieved from reference TRBV5-5 and TRBJ1-3, is DAGVTQSPTHLIKTRGQQVTLRCSPISGHKSVSWYQQVLGQGPQFIFQYYEKEERGRGNFPDRFSARQFPNYSSELNVNALLLGDSALYLCASSLEGGSGNTIYFGEGSWLTVV.

The rearrangement uses TRBV7-3 and TRBJ2-1; TCRdb outputs TRBD2, but without DNA this stays unchecked. The V gene's germline CDR1 is SGHTA and CDR2 FQGTGA. The CDR3 is 20 amino acids. The CDR3 protein is CASSLWAGTSGRSGYNEQFF.

The J gene is TRBJ2-1, the V gene TRBV11-2. Germline CDR1 reads SGHAT; CDR2 reads FQNNGV. This CDR3 contains 11 residues. The CDR3 loop is CASSNYNEQFF.

The rearrangement links TRBV7-9 to TRBJ1-2; TCRdb gives TRBD1 as the D gene, but with no DNA this cannot be confirmed. CDR3 length equals 15 residues. The germline V gene encodes CDR1 SEHNR and CDR2 FQNEAQ (reference sequence). CDR3 protein: CASSPRGGSIYGYTF.

V and J are TRBV11-2 and TRBJ2-1; the D call of TRBD2 rests on TCRdb alone, since no DNA is present to check it. The CDR3 spans 15 residues. Germline CDR1 reads SGHAT; CDR2 reads FQNNGV. The CDR3 here is CASSFLAGGQGEQFF.

J is TRBJ1-1 and V is TRBV24-1; with no DNA, the TCRdb D assignment of TRBD1 cannot be verified. Germline CDR1 reads KGHDR; CDR2 reads SFDVKD. The CDR3 contains 15 residues. The CDR3 reads CANRPGQGGSTEAFF.